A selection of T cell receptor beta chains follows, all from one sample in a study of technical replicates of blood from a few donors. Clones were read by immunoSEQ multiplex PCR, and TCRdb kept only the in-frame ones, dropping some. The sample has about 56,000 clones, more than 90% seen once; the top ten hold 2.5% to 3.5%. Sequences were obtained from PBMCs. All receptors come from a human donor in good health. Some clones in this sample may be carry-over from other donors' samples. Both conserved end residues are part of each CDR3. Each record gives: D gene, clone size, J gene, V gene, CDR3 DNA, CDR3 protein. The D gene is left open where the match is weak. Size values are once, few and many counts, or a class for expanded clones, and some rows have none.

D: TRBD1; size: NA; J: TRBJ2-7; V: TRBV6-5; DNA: TGTGCCAGCAGTTACCGACAGGGGGTGCGGGAGCAGTACTTC; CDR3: CASSYRQGVREQYF
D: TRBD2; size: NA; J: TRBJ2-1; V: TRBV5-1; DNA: TGCGCCAGCAGCCCCTCTCCGGGGGGACACAATGAGCAGTTCTTC; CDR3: CASSPSPGGHNEQFF
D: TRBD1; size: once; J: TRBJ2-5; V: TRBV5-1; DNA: TGCGCCAGCAGCTCCGGACAGGGGAAGACCCAGTACTTC; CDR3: CASSSGQGKTQYF
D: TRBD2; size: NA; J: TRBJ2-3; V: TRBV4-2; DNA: TGTGCCAGCAGCCAAGAGCTAGCGGGAGTCCCTAGCACAGATACGCAGTATTTT; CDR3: CASSQELAGVPSTDTQYF
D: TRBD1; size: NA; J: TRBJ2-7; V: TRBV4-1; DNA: TGCGCCAGCAGCCAAGGGGGGACAGGGAGAACATACGAGCAGTACTTC; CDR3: CASSQGGTGRTYEQYF
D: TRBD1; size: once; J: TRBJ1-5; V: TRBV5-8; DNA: TGTGCCAGCAGCCGGGGGACAGTCCTTAATCAGCCCCAGCATTTT; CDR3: CASSRGTVLNQPQHF
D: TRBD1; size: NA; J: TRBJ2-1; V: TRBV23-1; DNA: TGCGCCAGCAGTGATTACAGGGGGAGCTCCTACAATGAGCAGTTCTTC; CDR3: CASSDYRGSSYNEQFF
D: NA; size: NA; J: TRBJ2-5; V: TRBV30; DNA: TGTGCCTGGGAGGGGGGGGTCCAAGAGACCCAGTACTTC; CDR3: CAWEGGVQETQYF
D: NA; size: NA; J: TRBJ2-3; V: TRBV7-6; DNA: TGTGCCAGCAGCTCTGGACAACCTCCCGGGTATACGCAGTATTTT; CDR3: CASSSGQPPGYTQYF
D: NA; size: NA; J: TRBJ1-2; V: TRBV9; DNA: TGTGCCAGCAGCGTAGTTCCAGGGTCGGATGGCTACACCTTC; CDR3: CASSVVPGSDGYTF
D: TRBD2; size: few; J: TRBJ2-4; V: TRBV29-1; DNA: TGCAGCGTTGAAGATGGGGGACTAGGGGATGACATTCAGTACTTC; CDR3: CSVEDGGLGDDIQYF
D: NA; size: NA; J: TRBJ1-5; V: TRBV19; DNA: TGTGCCAGTAGTATCCAGGTGGGAGGTGGGCCCCAGCATTTT; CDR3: CASSIQVGGGPQHF
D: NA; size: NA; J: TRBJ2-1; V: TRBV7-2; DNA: TGTGCCAGCAGCTTAGCAGTGACTAAGATCTCCTACAATGAGCAGTTCTTC; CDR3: CASSLAVTKISYNEQFF
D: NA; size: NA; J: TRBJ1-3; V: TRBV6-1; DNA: TGTGCCAGCGCAGTGCAGGGGACGGGAAACACCATATATTTT; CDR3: CASAVQGTGNTIYF
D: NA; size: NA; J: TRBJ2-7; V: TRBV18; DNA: TGTGCCAGCTCACGACAGTATGTCTACGAGCAGTACTTC; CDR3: CASSRQYVYEQYF
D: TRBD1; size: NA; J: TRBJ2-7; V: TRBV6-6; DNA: TGTGCCAGCAGGGACAGGCGAACCTACGAGCAGTACTTC; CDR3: CASRDRRTYEQYF
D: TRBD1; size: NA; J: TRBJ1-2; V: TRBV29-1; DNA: TGCAGCGTTGGACAGGGGGCCGGAGGCTACACCTTC; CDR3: CSVGQGAGGYTF
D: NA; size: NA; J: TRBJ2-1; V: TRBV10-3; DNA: TGTGCCATAGGGAGGATCGGATATGGGAATGAGCAGTTCTTC; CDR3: CAIGRIGYGNEQFF
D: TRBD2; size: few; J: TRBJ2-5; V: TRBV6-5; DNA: TGTGCCAGCAGTCCCGGACTAGAGACGGAGACCCAGTACTTC; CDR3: CASSPGLETETQYF
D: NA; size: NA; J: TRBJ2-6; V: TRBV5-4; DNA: TGTGCCAGCAGCGCACGGGGTGGGGCCAACGTCCTGACTTTC; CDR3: CASSARGGANVLTF
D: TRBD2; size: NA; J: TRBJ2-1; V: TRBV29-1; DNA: TGCAGCGTTGAGGGACTAGCGGGGCTCTTTGAGCAGTTCTTC; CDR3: CSVEGLAGLFEQFF
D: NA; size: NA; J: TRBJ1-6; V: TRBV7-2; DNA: TGTGCCAGCAGCTTACGCCGAAATGAGAGGCCCCTCCACTTT; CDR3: CASSLRRNERPLHF
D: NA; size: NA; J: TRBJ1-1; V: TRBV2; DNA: TGTGCCAGCACCCAGGGCGGGGTCCGGAACACTGAAGCTTTCTTT; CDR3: CASTQGGVRNTEAFF
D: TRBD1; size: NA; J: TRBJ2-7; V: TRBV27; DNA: TGTGCCAGCAGTTCCCTCGGACAGGGGGCTTGGGTCGAGCAGTACTTC; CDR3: CASSSLGQGAWVEQYF
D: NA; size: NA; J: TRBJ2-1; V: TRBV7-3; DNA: TGTGCCAGCAGGTTCGGGAGTTTGAATGAGCAGTTCTTC; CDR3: CASRFGSLNEQFF
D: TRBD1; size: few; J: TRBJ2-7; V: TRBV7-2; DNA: TGTGCCAGCAGCTTCCGGGACAGGGAAGGGAACGAGCAGTACTTC; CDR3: CASSFRDREGNEQYF
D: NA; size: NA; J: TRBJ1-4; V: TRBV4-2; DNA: TGTGCCAGCAGCCAGGACGTGGGGAGAACTAATGAAAAACTGTTTTTT; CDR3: CASSQDVGRTNEKLFF
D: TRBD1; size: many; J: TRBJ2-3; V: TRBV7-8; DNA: TGTGCCAGTGCTTCGGGACAGGGGCGGGTGGATACGCAGTATTTT; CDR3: CASASGQGRVDTQYF
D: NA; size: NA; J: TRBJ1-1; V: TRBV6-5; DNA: TGTGCCAGCAGTTACCCGGGAGGATTAGGTGAAGCTTTCTTT; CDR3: CASSYPGGLGEAFF
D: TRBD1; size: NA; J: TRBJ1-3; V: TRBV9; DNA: TGTGCCAGCAGCGCCGAGACAGGGTATGGAAACACCATATATTTT; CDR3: CASSAETGYGNTIYF
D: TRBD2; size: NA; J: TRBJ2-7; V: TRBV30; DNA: TGTGCCTGGAGTGGGGGGGGAAAGTACGAGCAGTACTTC; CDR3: CAWSGGGKYEQYF
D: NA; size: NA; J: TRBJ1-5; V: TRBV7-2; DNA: TGTGCCAGCAGCCGAGGACAGAGTAGCAATCAGCCCCAGCATTTT; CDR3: CASSRGQSSNQPQHF
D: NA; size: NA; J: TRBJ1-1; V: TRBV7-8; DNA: TGTGCCAGCAGCTTAGCTGGACGGATCGGGGTCCCTAACACTGAAGCTTTCTTT; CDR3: CASSLAGRIGVPNTEAFF
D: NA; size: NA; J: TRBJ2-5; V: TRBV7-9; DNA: TGTGCCAGCAGCCTCGGTTGGGAGACCCAGTACTTC; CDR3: CASSLGWETQYF
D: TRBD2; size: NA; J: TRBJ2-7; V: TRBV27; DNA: TGTGCCAGCAGTGGGACCGGGACTAGCGGGAGGGCCTACGAGCAGTACTTC; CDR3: CASSGTGTSGRAYEQYF
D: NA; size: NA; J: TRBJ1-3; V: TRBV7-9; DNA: TGTGCCAGCAGCTTAGACGAGAGCTCTGGAAACACCATATATTTT; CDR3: CASSLDESSGNTIYF
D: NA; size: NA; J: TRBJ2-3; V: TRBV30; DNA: TGTGCCTTACTGTCGGGGGGCACAGATACGCAGTATTTT; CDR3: CALLSGGTDTQYF
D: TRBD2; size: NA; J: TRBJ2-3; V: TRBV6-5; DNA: TGTGCCAGCAGGTCTAGCGGGGGTTGGGGTACGCAGTATTTT; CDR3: CASRSSGGWGTQYF
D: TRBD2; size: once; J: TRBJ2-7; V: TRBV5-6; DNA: TGTGCCAGCAGCATAGCTAGCGGGGGCAACTACGAGCAGTACTTC; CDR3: CASSIASGGNYEQYF
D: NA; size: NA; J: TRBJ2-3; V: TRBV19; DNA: TGTGCCAGTAGTATCCGCGCGGGGACCAGCACAGATACGCAGTATTTT; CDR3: CASSIRAGTSTDTQYF
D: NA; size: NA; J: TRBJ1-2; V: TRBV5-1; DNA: TGCGCCAGCAGCTTGGCCGGGGGAGGGGCGGAAGGCTACACCTTC; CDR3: CASSLAGGGAEGYTF
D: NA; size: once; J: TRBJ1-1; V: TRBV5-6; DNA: TGTGCCAGCAGCTTTGTGGGAGGCACTGAAGCTTTCTTT; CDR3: CASSFVGGTEAFF
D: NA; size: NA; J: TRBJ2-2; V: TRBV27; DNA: TGTGCCAGCAGTACGCTCCGGGGGACCCAGAACACCGGGGAGCTGTTTTTT; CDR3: CASSTLRGTQNTGELFF
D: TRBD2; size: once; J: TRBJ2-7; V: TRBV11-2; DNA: TGTGCCAGCAGCGAGGGACTAGCGGGAATCTACGAGCAGTACTTC; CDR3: CASSEGLAGIYEQYF
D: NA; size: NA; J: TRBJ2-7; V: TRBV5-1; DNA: TGCGCCAGCAGGTTGGTTCTTAGCTACGAGCAGTACTTC; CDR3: CASRLVLSYEQYF
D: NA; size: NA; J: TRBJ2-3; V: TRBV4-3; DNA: TGCGCCAGCAGCCAAGATCTTTCCGGGGAGGTAGATACGCAGTATTTT; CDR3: CASSQDLSGEVDTQYF
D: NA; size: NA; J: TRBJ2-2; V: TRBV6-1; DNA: TGTGCCAGCAGTGTGGAGGGAACGAACACCGGGGAGCTGTTTTTT; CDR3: CASSVEGTNTGELFF
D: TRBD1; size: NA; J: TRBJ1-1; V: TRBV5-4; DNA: TGTGCCAGCAGCGCGGTGACAGGGATGGCTTTCTTT; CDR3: CASSAVTGMAFF
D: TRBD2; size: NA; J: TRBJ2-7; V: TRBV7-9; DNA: TGTGCCATACCGGGACTAGCGGGAGGGGTCGACGAGCAGTACTTC; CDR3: CAIPGLAGGVDEQYF